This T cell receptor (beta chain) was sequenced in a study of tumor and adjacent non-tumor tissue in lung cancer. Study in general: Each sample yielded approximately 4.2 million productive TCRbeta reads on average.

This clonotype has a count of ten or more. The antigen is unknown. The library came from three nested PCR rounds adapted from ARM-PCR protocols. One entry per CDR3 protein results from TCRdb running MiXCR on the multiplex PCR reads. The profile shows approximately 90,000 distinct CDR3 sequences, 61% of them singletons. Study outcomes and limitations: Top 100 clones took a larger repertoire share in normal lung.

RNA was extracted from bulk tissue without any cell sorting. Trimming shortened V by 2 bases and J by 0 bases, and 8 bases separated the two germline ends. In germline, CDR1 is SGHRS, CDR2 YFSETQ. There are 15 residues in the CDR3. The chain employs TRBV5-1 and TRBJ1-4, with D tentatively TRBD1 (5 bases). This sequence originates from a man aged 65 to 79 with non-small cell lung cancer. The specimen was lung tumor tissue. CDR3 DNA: TGCGCCAGCAGCTTCGGGACCGCAACTAATGAAAAACTGTTTTTT. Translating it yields CASSFGTATNEKLFF.